This T cell receptor (beta chain) came from a study of T cell changes during pregnancy in multiple sclerosis. Assay used: immunoSEQ multiplex PCR; TCRdb lists only in-frame clones, some missing. The sample yields 20,000 to 25,000 clones, approximately 92% seen once. Germline V gene sequence: CDR1 LNHDA, CDR2 SQIVND (reference sequence). The CDR3 runs to 14 residues. Trimming stripped 11 bases from V and 5 bases from J, with 21 bases between. The chain joins TRBV19 to TRBJ1-1; weak D call: TRBD1 (5 bases). The sequence came from a female donor with multiple sclerosis, enrolled in a pregnancy study. This sample comprised CD8+ T cells from peripheral blood mononuclear cells, obtained in the third trimester of pregnancy. The CDR3 nucleotides are TGTGCCGTTCCATCGGGGGGAGGTGGAACTGAAGCTTTCTTT. Protein product: CAVPSGGGGTEAFF.